A single T cell receptor beta chain is shown here with its context. The method was immunoSEQ multiplex PCR; TCRdb's version includes in-frame clones alone and lacks a portion of them. This sample has 150,000 to 160,000 clones; 75% to 90% occur once, and the top ten carry 0.5% to 0.65%. These data belong to a study of blood T cell repertoires in COVID-19. As for the study in general: T cells, B-cell-depleted T cells, or PBMCs supplied cDNA or gDNA.

This CDR3 has 13 residues. Germline V lookup: CDR1 SGHNT, CDR2 YYREEE (reference sequence). V lost 3 bases and J lost 5, with 9 bases in between. The TCR comes from a man between 60 and 75 years old with acute or convalescent COVID-19. Sequencing was done on a sample of peripheral blood. The chain is built from TRBV5-4 and TRBJ2-4; D remains unclear. In nucleotides, the CDR3 is TGTGCCAGCAGCTCGACTGGCGAAAACATTCAGTACTTC. It specifies CASSSTGENIQYF.